This T cell receptor (beta chain) was sequenced during a study of T cell repertoires in cytomegalovirus infection. Study summary: In public TCR beta signatures, there were indications of both CMV infection and matching HLA type. Study-wide results and limits: The response measured ex vivo was dominated by TCR beta clonotypes (HLA-C-restricted and CMV-specific). Accumulated public TCR beta family frequency recognized individuals carrying CMV together with the relevant HLA.

TCRdb reanalysed the reads using MiXCR and keeps one entry per CDR3 protein. The repertoire consists of about 740,000 distinct CDR3 sequences, with roughly 36% occurring once and the leading ten covering 15% to 20%. Germline loops: CDR1 MNHGY, CDR2 SAAAGT. With V trimmed by 0 bases and J by 0 bases, 13 bases remained unmatched. This CDR3 has 21 residues. To note about this clonotype: What it binds is not known.

The TCR was taken from a human donor in good health (CMV status not recorded). Some clones in this sample may be carry-over from other donors' samples. Source: cultured PBMCs, taken from culture after CMV antigen stimulation. The V gene is TRBV6-8, the J gene TRBJ1-5; 11 nucleotides line up with TRBD1. The CDR3 region has the DNA TGTGCCAGCAGTTACTCTCCCCGGCCGGACAGGGGGCGTTATAGCAATCAGCCCCAGCATTTT. It encodes CASSYSPRPDRGRYSNQPQHF.